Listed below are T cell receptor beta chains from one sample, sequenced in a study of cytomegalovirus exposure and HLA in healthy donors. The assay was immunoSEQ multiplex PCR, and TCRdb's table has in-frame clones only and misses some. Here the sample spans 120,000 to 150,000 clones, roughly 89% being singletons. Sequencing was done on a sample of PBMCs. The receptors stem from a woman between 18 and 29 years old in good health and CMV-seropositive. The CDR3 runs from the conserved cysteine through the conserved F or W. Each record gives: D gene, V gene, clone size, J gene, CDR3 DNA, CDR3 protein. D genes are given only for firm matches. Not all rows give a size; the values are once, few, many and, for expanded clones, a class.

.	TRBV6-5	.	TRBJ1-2	TGTGCCAGCAGAAAGGCCAGGGGCCTCTATGGCTACACCTTC	CASRKARGLYGYTF
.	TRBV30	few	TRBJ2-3	TGTGCCTGGAGTCCCCTTGAGCGGAGCACAGATACGCAGTATTTT	CAWSPLERSTDTQYF
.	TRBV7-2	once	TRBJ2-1	TGTGCCAGCAGCTTAGGGACTTTCAATGAGCAGTTCTTC	CASSLGTFNEQFF
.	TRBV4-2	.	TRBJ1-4	TGTGCCAGCACCCATAACAGGGCTGCCGATGAAAAACTGTTTTTT	CASTHNRAADEKLFF
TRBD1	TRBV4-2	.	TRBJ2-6	TGTGCCAGCAGCCATCACGCCGGGACAGGGGGCTCTGGGGCCAACGTCCTGACTTTC	CASSHHAGTGGSGANVLTF
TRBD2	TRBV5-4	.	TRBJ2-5	TGTGCCAGCAGCTTGGTAGCGGGAGAGACCCAGTACTTC	CASSLVAGETQYF
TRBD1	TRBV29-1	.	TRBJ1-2	TGCAGCGTCGCCCAACAGGGGGGCTATGGCTACACCTTC	CSVAQQGGYGYTF
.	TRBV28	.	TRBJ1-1	TGTGCCAGCAGGTCTCAGTTGAACACTGAAGCTTTCTTT	CASRSQLNTEAFF
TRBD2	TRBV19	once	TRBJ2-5	TGTGCCAGTAGTATCGCCGGGACTAGCGGGAGGGAGACCCAGTACTTC	CASSIAGTSGRETQYF
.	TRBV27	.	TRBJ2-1	TGTGCCAGCAGTTTGGAGACAGGCCTACCCTTCAATGAGCAGTTCTTC	CASSLETGLPFNEQFF
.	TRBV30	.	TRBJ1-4	TGTGCCTGGAGTCGGCAGGGGAATGAAAAACTGTTTTTT	CAWSRQGNEKLFF
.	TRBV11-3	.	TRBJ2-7	TGTGCCAGCAGCGGACCCACTTCTGCGGGGCAGTACTTC	CASSGPTSAGQYF
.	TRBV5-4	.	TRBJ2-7	TGTGCCAGCAGCTCCGGGTCGGGACATTACTACGAGCAGTACTTC	CASSSGSGHYYEQYF
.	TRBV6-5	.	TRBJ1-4	TGTGCCAGCAGAAGTCCTGCCGGGGGAAAACTGTTTTTT	CASRSPAGGKLFF
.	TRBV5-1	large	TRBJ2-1	TGCGCCAGCAGCATTGAGCAGGGCGCACGGTCCAATGAGCAGTTCTTC	CASSIEQGARSNEQFF
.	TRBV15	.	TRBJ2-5	TGTGCCACCAGCAGAGGTAGTACGATCGCGGCAGAGACCCAGTACTTC	CATSRGSTIAAETQYF
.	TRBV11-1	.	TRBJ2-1	TGTGCCAGCAGCTCCCGACAGCCTTCCTACAATGAGCAGTTCTTC	CASSSRQPSYNEQFF
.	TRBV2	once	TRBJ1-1	TGTGCCAGCAGTGGAGAGGGGAACACTGAAGCTTTCTTT	CASSGEGNTEAFF
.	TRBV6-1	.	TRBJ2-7	TGTGCCAGCAAGGGGACCTACGAGCAGTACTTC	CASKGTYEQYF
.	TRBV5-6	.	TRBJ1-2	TGTGCCAGCAGCTTGACTGGCTCGCGGGTTGGCTATGGCTACACCTTC	CASSLTGSRVGYGYTF
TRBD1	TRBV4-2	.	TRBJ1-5	TGTGCCAGCAGACAGGGGACAGGGTATAGCAATCAGCCCCAGCATTTT	CASRQGTGYSNQPQHF
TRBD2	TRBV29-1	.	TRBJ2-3	TGCAGCACATCACGGCTGATAGGACTAGCGGGAGTCTCAGATACGCAGTATTTT	CSTSRLIGLAGVSDTQYF
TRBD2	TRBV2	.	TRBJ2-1	TGTGCCTCCGAGCGCGGGACTACCTACAATGAGCAGTTCTTC	CASERGTTYNEQFF
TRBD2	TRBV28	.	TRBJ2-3	TGTGCCACCCCTCCGGGACTAGCGGGAGTTAAAGATACGCAGTATTTT	CATPPGLAGVKDTQYF
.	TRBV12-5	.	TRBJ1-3	TGTGCTAGTGCCCTGAGAACGGGTGGAAACACCATATATTTT	CASALRTGGNTIYF
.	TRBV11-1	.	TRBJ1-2	TGTGCCAGCAGCCCGCTACAAAAGTCAGGCGAGGGCTACACCTTC	CASSPLQKSGEGYTF
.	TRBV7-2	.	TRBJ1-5	TGTGCCAGCAGCTTAGGTCCCAGGGATCAGCCCCAGCATTTT	CASSLGPRDQPQHF
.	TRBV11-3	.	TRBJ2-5	TGTGCCAGCACCTGGAGGGGCAAGGAGACCCAGTACTTC	CASTWRGKETQYF
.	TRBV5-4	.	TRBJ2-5	TGTGCCAGCAGCTTCCTGGACAGAAGGGAAGAGACCCAGTACTTC	CASSFLDRREETQYF
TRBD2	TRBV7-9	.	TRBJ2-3	TGTGCCAGCAGCTATGCGGGAGCTGCGGCAGATACGCAGTATTTT	CASSYAGAAADTQYF
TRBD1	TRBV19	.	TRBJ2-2	TGTGCCAGTAGTAACCGGGACAGGGGTTACGACACCGGGGAGCTGTTTTTT	CASSNRDRGYDTGELFF
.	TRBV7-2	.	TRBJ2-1	TGTGCCAGCAGCTTATACGGGAGCTCCTACAATGAGCAGTTCTTC	CASSLYGSSYNEQFF
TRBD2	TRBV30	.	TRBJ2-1	TGTGCCTGGAGTGACGGGACTAGCGGCGCTGAGCAGTTCTTC	CAWSDGTSGAEQFF
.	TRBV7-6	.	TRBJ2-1	TGTGCCAGCAGTACTTTTAGGGACACTTCTAGCAATGAGCAGTTCTTC	CASSTFRDTSSNEQFF
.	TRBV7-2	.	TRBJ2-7	TGTGCCAGCAGCTTCGATGACAGTACCTACGAGCAGTACTTC	CASSFDDSTYEQYF
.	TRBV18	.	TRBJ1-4	TGTGCCAGCTCACCACCCTTATTAGAAAAACTGTTTTTT	CASSPPLLEKLFF
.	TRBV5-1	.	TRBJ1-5	TGCGCCAGCAGCTTGGGAGGGCGCAACAATCAGCCCCAGCATTTT	CASSLGGRNNQPQHF
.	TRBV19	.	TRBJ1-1	TGTGCCAGTAGTATAAAAGGGGGAAGAGGGACCACTGAAGCTTTCTTT	CASSIKGGRGTTEAFF
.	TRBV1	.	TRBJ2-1	TGCACCAGCAGCCAAGAAATCCAGGACTACAATGAGCAGTTCTTC	CTSSQEIQDYNEQFF
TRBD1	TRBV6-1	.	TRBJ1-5	TGTGCCAGCAGTCTACAGGGGCCTAGCAATCAGCCCCAGCATTTT	CASSLQGPSNQPQHF
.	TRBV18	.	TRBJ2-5	TGTGCCAGCTCACCTGATTGGGGGGTCCAAGAGACCCAGTACTTC	CASSPDWGVQETQYF
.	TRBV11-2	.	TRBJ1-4	TGTGCCAGCAGCTTTTGGGCAGCGGCTAATGAAAAACTGTTTTTT	CASSFWAAANEKLFF
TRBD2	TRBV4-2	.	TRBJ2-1	TGTGCCAGCAGCCAAGATAGGACTAGCATCTATGAGCAGTTCTTC	CASSQDRTSIYEQFF
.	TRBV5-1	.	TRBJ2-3	TGCGCCAGCAGCTTGGGGTCTAGCTCGGGAGATACGCAGTATTTT	CASSLGSSSGDTQYF
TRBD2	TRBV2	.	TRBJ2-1	TGTGCCAGCAGGGTAGCGGGAGTACTGAGATACAATGAGCAGTTCTTC	CASRVAGVLRYNEQFF
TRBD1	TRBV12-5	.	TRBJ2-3	TGTGCTAGTGGAATCGGGACAGCCATTACGCAGTATTTT	CASGIGTAITQYF
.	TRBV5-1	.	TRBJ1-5	TGCGCCAGCAGCTTGGACGCGAATAGCGCAAATCAGCCCCAGCATTTT	CASSLDANSANQPQHF
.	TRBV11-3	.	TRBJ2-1	TGTGCCAGCAGCTTAGGACCTGACAGGACCTTGGAGTTCTTC	CASSLGPDRTLEFF
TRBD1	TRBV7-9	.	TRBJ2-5	TGTGCCAGCAGCCCTATCCCGACAGGGGGGGAGACCCAGTACTTC	CASSPIPTGGETQYF
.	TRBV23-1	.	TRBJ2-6	TGCGCCAGCAGGGTCGGGAAAGGGCTTGGGGCCAACGTCCTGACTTTC	CASRVGKGLGANVLTF